The rows below give T cell receptor beta chains drawn from one sample of a study of identical twins. TCRdb re-called the 5' RACE reads through MiXCR, storing one row per CDR3 protein. Of around 480,000 distinct CDR3 sequences in the sample, 11% to 15% were seen once. These data also formed part of another study, on yellow fever vaccine responses in identical twins.

Source material: CD4+ T cells sorted from blood. The receptors shown here come from a woman under 30 in good health. CDR3s include the opening cysteine and the closing phenylalanine or tryptophan. D genes are given only for firm matches. Clone sizes are given selectively: once, few, many, or a class where the clone is expanded.

>NA|TRBJ2-1|TRBD2|TRBV7-3
TGTGCCAGCAGCTTACGAGCGGGGCCTTACAATGAGCAGTTCTTC
CASSLRAGPYNEQFF
>many|TRBJ2-3|TRBD1|TRBV12-3/TRBV12-4
TGTGCCAGCAGTTTTGGACAGGGCACAGATACGCAGTATTTT
CASSFGQGTDTQYF
>few|TRBJ2-4|NA|TRBV5-8
TGTGCCAGCAGACCTGCGGGAATAGGGACCAAAAACATTCAGTACTTC
CASRPAGIGTKNIQYF
>NA|TRBJ2-3|NA|TRBV7-9
TGTGCCAGCAGCCCCGGACGTAACACAGATACGCAGTATTTT
CASSPGRNTDTQYF
>NA|TRBJ2-3|NA|TRBV2
TGTGCCAGCAGACAGGGAATAGGAGGAGATACGCAGTATTTT
CASRQGIGGDTQYF
>NA|TRBJ2-2|NA|TRBV10-1
TGCGCCAGCAGTATGGGACGAATGAACACCGGGGAGCTGTTTTTT
CASSMGRMNTGELFF
>few|TRBJ2-7|TRBD2|TRBV6-1
TGTGCCAGCAGCCTAGCGGGAGGGCACTACGAGCAGTACTTC
CASSLAGGHYEQYF
>NA|TRBJ2-1|TRBD2|TRBV12-3/TRBV12-4
TGTGCCAGCTGTGGGGGCTCGGTAGCGGGGAATGAGCAGTTCTTC
CASCGGSVAGNEQFF
>NA|TRBJ1-5|NA|TRBV29-1
TGCAGCGTCTTAGGGGGGCCCGGCCAGCCCCAGCATTTT
CSVLGGPGQPQHF
>few|TRBJ2-7|TRBD1|TRBV6-5
TGTGCCAGCAGTTACTTTGCGGACAGGGGGCAAGGGTACGAGCAGTACTTC
CASSYFADRGQGYEQYF
>few|TRBJ1-6|NA|TRBV6-1
TGTGCCAGCAGATTTCCAGGGGAGGCACCCCTCCACTTT
CASRFPGEAPLHF
>NA|TRBJ2-7|NA|TRBV6-5
TGTGCCAGCAGTTTGGGGGTGAAGCAGTACTTC
CASSLGVKQYF
>many|TRBJ2-1|TRBD1|TRBV25-1
TGTGCCAGCAGTAGACAGGGGGCGCGTAATGAGCAGTTCTTC
CASSRQGARNEQFF
>once|TRBJ2-2|NA|TRBV10-1
TGCGCCAGCAGTGAAAGTGGCACCGGGGAGCTGTTTTTT
CASSESGTGELFF
>few|TRBJ2-1|NA|TRBV20-1
TGCAGTGCTATCACCGGGACACCATACAATGAGCAGTTCTTC
CSAITGTPYNEQFF
>NA|TRBJ2-2|TRBD2|TRBV10-3
TGTGCCATTCTAGCGGTGAACACCGGGGAGCTGTTTTTT
CAILAVNTGELFF
>NA|TRBJ2-1|NA|TRBV4-2
TGTGCCAGCAGCCGTATCCGGGGGTCCGGTTTCGATGAGCAGTTCTTC
CASSRIRGSGFDEQFF
>few|TRBJ2-7|TRBD1|TRBV2
TGTGCCAGCAGTCCTGCGACAGGGTCTTCGTACGAGCAGTACTTC
CASSPATGSSYEQYF
>NA|TRBJ2-7|TRBD1|TRBV11-2
TGTGCCAGCAGCCCTCAGGGGGCTTTCGTCGAGCAGTACTTC
CASSPQGAFVEQYF
>few|TRBJ2-7|NA|TRBV24-1
TGTGCCACCAGTGCACGGGGGCGCTTCAACGAGCAGTACTTC
CATSARGRFNEQYF
>NA|TRBJ2-1|TRBD2|TRBV6-1
TGTGCCAGCAGACGAAGCGGGGGAAATGAGCAGTTCTTC
CASRRSGGNEQFF
>NA|TRBJ2-7|NA|TRBV6-6
TGTGCCAGCAGCGAGACAGTCTCCTACGAGCAGTACTTC
CASSETVSYEQYF
>many|TRBJ1-1|NA|TRBV12-3/TRBV12-4
TGTGCCAGCAGCGGCCATGGGACGGTGAACACTGAAGCTTTCTTT
CASSGHGTVNTEAFF
>few|TRBJ2-3|NA|TRBV20-1
TGCAGCGTGCCTTCTTGGACTAGCACAGATACGCAGTATTTT
CSVPSWTSTDTQYF
>few|TRBJ2-3|TRBD1|TRBV10-3
TGTGCCATCAGCAGTGATGGCAGGGGGCAGGGAGATACGCAGTATTTT
CAISSDGRGQGDTQYF
>NA|TRBJ2-1|NA|TRBV29-1
TGCAGCGCCCCCGGGCGTGGTGAGCAGTTCTTC
CSAPGRGEQFF
>few|TRBJ2-1|TRBD2|TRBV5-5
TGTGCCAGCAGCTGGGAAACTAGCGGGAGGGCCTTAGATGAGCAGTTCTTC
CASSWETSGRALDEQFF
>few|TRBJ2-2|NA|TRBV6-5
TGTGCCAGCAGTTACTCGGACGGGACCGGGGAGCTGTTTTTT
CASSYSDGTGELFF
>NA|TRBJ2-1|NA|TRBV5-4
TGTGCCAGCAGCACAGGACCAGACTACAATGAGCAGTTCTTC
CASSTGPDYNEQFF
>NA|TRBJ2-2|TRBD1|TRBV6-2/TRBV6-3
TGTGCCAGCAACGTACAAGGGGGCAGGGCGAACACCGGGGAGCTGTTTTTT
CASNVQGGRANTGELFF
>few|TRBJ1-2|NA|TRBV7-2
TGTGCCAGCAGCTTAGCTATACTTTATGGCTACACCTTC
CASSLAILYGYTF
>NA|TRBJ1-1|NA|TRBV4-1
TGCGCCAGCAGCCAAGTCCCAGGGACCATGAACACTGAAGCTTTCTTT
CASSQVPGTMNTEAFF
>NA|TRBJ2-3|NA|TRBV7-3
TGTGCCAGCAGCTTCCGGACTCCCGCCGGCACAGATACGCAGTATTTT
CASSFRTPAGTDTQYF
>few|TRBJ1-5|TRBD1|TRBV29-1
TGCAGCGTTAGGACAGGTCGTAGCAATCAGCCCCAGCATTTT
CSVRTGRSNQPQHF
>NA|TRBJ1-6|TRBD1|TRBV19
TGTGCCAGTAGCGGACAGGTGAACTATAATTCACCCCTCCACTTT
CASSGQVNYNSPLHF
>NA|TRBJ2-2|NA|TRBV29-1
TGCAGCGTTGGAGCGTTAGGAGCGTTCGACACCGGGGAGCTGTTTTTT
CSVGALGAFDTGELFF